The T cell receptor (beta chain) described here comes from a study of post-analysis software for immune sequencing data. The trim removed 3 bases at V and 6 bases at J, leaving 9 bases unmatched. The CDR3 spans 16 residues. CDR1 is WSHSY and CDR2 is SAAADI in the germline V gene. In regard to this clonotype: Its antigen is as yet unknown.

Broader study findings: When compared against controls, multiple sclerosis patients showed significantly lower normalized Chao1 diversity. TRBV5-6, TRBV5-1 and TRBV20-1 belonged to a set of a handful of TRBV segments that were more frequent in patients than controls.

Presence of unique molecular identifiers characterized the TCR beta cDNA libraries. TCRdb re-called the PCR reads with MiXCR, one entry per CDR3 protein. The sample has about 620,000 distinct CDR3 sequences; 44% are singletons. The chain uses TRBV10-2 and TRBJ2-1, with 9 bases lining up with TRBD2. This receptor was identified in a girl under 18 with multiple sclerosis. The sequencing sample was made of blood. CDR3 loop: CASSEPGLASSNEQFF. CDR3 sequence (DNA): TGCGCCAGCAGTGAACCGGGACTAGCATCGTCCAATGAGCAGTTCTTC.